These T cell receptor beta chains were read from a single sample in a study of T cell responses to AZD1222 COVID-19 vaccine. TCRdb keeps only in-frame clones here, not all; method: immunoSEQ multiplex PCR. The repertoire consists of 250,000 to 300,000 clones, with 90% to 95% occurring once and the leading ten covering less than 0.6%. This specimen consisted of peripheral blood, obtained 28 days after the second AZD1222 dose. These receptor sequences come from an adult who received the AZD1222 COVID-19 vaccine. CDR3s include the opening cysteine and the closing phenylalanine or tryptophan. A D gene is named only where the DNA matches it firmly. Some rows have no size entry. The others give once, few or many, or a class for an expanded clone.

D: .; V: TRBV28; J: TRBJ1-1; size: .; DNA: TGTGCCAGCGGGGGCGGAACTGAAGCTTTCTTT; CDR3: CASGGGTEAFF
D: .; V: TRBV6-2/TRBV6-3; J: TRBJ1-4; size: .; DNA: TGTGCCAGCAGTTGGGACTACCGAGAAAAACTGTTTTTT; CDR3: CASSWDYREKLFF
D: TRBD1; V: TRBV18; J: TRBJ1-1; size: .; DNA: TGTGCGTCAGCAGGGGGCTTGAACACTGAAGCTTTCTTT; CDR3: CASAGGLNTEAFF
D: .; V: TRBV7-9; J: TRBJ1-4; size: .; DNA: TGTGCCAGCAGCTTAGTTGCGGGACTCCCAAGGACTAATGAAAAACTGTTTTTT; CDR3: CASSLVAGLPRTNEKLFF
D: .; V: TRBV11-1; J: TRBJ2-7; size: .; DNA: TGTGCCAGCAGCTTATGGGGTGCGGACTCCTACGAGCAGTACTTC; CDR3: CASSLWGADSYEQYF
D: .; V: TRBV6-6; J: TRBJ1-6; size: .; DNA: TGTGCCAGCAGCCGGAGTCAGCCGGATTCACCCCTCCACTTT; CDR3: CASSRSQPDSPLHF
D: TRBD1; V: TRBV9; J: TRBJ2-1; size: few; DNA: TGTGCCAGCAGCCGCCAGGGACAGGTTAACAATGAGCAGTTCTTC; CDR3: CASSRQGQVNNEQFF
D: .; V: TRBV6-5; J: TRBJ2-2; size: .; DNA: TGTGCCAGCAACCAGGGTTTAACGGCCGGGGAGCTGTTTTTT; CDR3: CASNQGLTAGELFF
D: .; V: TRBV19; J: TRBJ2-1; size: .; DNA: TGTGCCAGTAGTCCGGGGGGCTCGTACTACAATGAGCAGTTCTTC; CDR3: CASSPGGSYYNEQFF
D: TRBD1; V: TRBV20-1; J: TRBJ1-6; size: .; DNA: TGCAGTGCTAGTGATGGACAGGCGAGGGGCTATAATTCACCCCTCCACTTT; CDR3: CSASDGQARGYNSPLHF
D: TRBD1; V: TRBV7-8; J: TRBJ1-4; size: .; DNA: TGTGCCAGCAGCTTAAGCGGGACAGGGCGCCTCTCGGATGAAAAACTGTTTTTT; CDR3: CASSLSGTGRLSDEKLFF
D: .; V: TRBV7-9; J: TRBJ1-6; size: .; DNA: TGTGCCAGCAGCCGGTCGGAGAATTCACCCCTCCACTTT; CDR3: CASSRSENSPLHF
D: TRBD1; V: TRBV10-3; J: TRBJ2-7; size: once; DNA: TGTGCCATCAGTCGGGACAGGCGGATGGCGGGACCAAACTACGAGCAGTACTTC; CDR3: CAISRDRRMAGPNYEQYF
D: .; V: TRBV2; J: TRBJ2-1; size: .; DNA: TGTGCCAGCAGTCCTCGGGTCGAGCAGTTCTTC; CDR3: CASSPRVEQFF
D: .; V: TRBV28; J: TRBJ1-1; size: .; DNA: TGTGCCAGCAGTTCCTTTCGCACCGGAGCTTTCTTT; CDR3: CASSSFRTGAFF
D: .; V: TRBV7-8; J: TRBJ1-1; size: .; DNA: TGTGCCAGCAGCTTATCAGGGAGCACTGAAGCTTTCTTT; CDR3: CASSLSGSTEAFF
D: .; V: TRBV4-2; J: TRBJ2-1; size: once; DNA: TGTGCCAGCAGCCAAGTTGGCGGGACCTACAATGAGCAGTTCTTC; CDR3: CASSQVGGTYNEQFF
D: .; V: TRBV30; J: TRBJ2-5; size: .; DNA: TGTGCCTGGAGTGTAGTCGGAGAAGAGACCCAGTACTTC; CDR3: CAWSVVGEETQYF
D: .; V: TRBV2; J: TRBJ2-7; size: once; DNA: TGTGCCAGCAGGGTTGACACTTCCTACGAGCAGTACTTC; CDR3: CASRVDTSYEQYF
D: .; V: TRBV28; J: TRBJ1-5; size: .; DNA: TGTGCCAGCAGGATCAACAGGGAGGGTCAGCCCCAGCATTTT; CDR3: CASRINREGQPQHF
D: .; V: TRBV4-1; J: TRBJ1-2; size: .; DNA: TGCGCCAGCAGCCAAGGAAGGGACGGGGGGCGCGGCTATGGCTACACCTTC; CDR3: CASSQGRDGGRGYGYTF
D: TRBD2; V: TRBV7-9; J: TRBJ2-3; size: .; DNA: TGTGCCAGCAGACCAGGGACTAGCGGGAGGGCCATAGATACGCAGTATTTT; CDR3: CASRPGTSGRAIDTQYF
D: .; V: TRBV5-6; J: TRBJ1-2; size: .; DNA: TGTGCCAGCAGACAACCGGGACTGGAAGGTAGCTATGGCTACACCTTC; CDR3: CASRQPGLEGSYGYTF
D: .; V: TRBV12-5; J: TRBJ1-1; size: .; DNA: TGTGCTAGTGGTGGGGGGACTGAAGCTTTCTTT; CDR3: CASGGGTEAFF
D: .; V: TRBV11-3; J: TRBJ1-4; size: .; DNA: TGTGCCAGCAGACCAGAGACAGGAGGAAAACTGTTTTTT; CDR3: CASRPETGGKLFF
D: .; V: TRBV18; J: TRBJ1-3; size: .; DNA: TGTGCCAGCTCACCAGGGGGATCTGGAAACACCATATATTTT; CDR3: CASSPGGSGNTIYF
D: TRBD1; V: TRBV5-4; J: TRBJ2-7; size: .; DNA: TGTGCCAGCAGCTTACCCGGGACAGGGATCTCCTACGAGCAGTACTTC; CDR3: CASSLPGTGISYEQYF
D: TRBD2; V: TRBV14; J: TRBJ2-1; size: .; DNA: TGTGCCAGCAGCAGAGGTAGCGGGACTAAGGAGTTCTTC; CDR3: CASSRGSGTKEFF
D: .; V: TRBV12-3/TRBV12-4; J: TRBJ2-7; size: .; DNA: TGTGCCAGCAGTTTAGGGGACATACCCCAGCAGTACTTC; CDR3: CASSLGDIPQQYF
D: TRBD2; V: TRBV19; J: TRBJ2-7; size: .; DNA: TGTGCCAGTAGTACAGCGGGAGGGCTGTCCTACGAGCAGTACTTC; CDR3: CASSTAGGLSYEQYF
D: .; V: TRBV19; J: TRBJ2-3; size: .; DNA: TGTGCCAGTAGTCCCAGGGGAGGGTATCCTGCAGATACGCAGTATTTT; CDR3: CASSPRGGYPADTQYF
D: .; V: TRBV25-1; J: TRBJ2-7; size: .; DNA: TGTGCCAGAAAGGACAGCTTTTACGAGCAGTACTTC; CDR3: CARKDSFYEQYF
D: .; V: TRBV10-2; J: TRBJ2-2; size: .; DNA: TGCGCCAGCAACAGGCAGACCAACACCGGGGAGCTGTTTTTT; CDR3: CASNRQTNTGELFF
D: .; V: TRBV7-2; J: TRBJ2-3; size: .; DNA: TGTGCCAGCAGCTTAGCTCGGTGGAGCGCGGATACGCAGTATTTT; CDR3: CASSLARWSADTQYF
D: TRBD2; V: TRBV7-2; J: TRBJ2-3; size: .; DNA: TGTGCCAGCAGCTCCACTCCGGGACTAGCGGGAGGCAGTCCAGATACGCAGTATTTT; CDR3: CASSSTPGLAGGSPDTQYF
D: .; V: TRBV11-3; J: TRBJ1-1; size: .; DNA: TGTGCCAGCAGCCAGACAGCTTCGGACACTGAAGCTTTCTTT; CDR3: CASSQTASDTEAFF
D: .; V: TRBV19; J: TRBJ2-1; size: .; DNA: TGTGCCAGTAGTATACAAGGCAGTTACAATGAGCAGTTCTTC; CDR3: CASSIQGSYNEQFF
D: .; V: TRBV19; J: TRBJ1-2; size: .; DNA: TGTGCCAGTAGTAGGAGGGACTATGGCTACACCTTC; CDR3: CASSRRDYGYTF
D: TRBD1; V: TRBV5-1; J: TRBJ1-2; size: .; DNA: TGCGCCAGCAGCCCGGACAGGAACTATGGCTACACCTTC; CDR3: CASSPDRNYGYTF
D: .; V: TRBV19; J: TRBJ2-1; size: .; DNA: TGTGCCAGTAGTAGGAGGACGGATTCCTACAATGAGCAGTTCTTC; CDR3: CASSRRTDSYNEQFF
D: .; V: TRBV19; J: TRBJ1-5; size: .; DNA: TGTGCCAGTAGTATTCCAGGGACCAATCAGCCCCAGCATTTT; CDR3: CASSIPGTNQPQHF
D: TRBD2; V: TRBV5-1; J: TRBJ2-1; size: .; DNA: TGCGCCAGTCTTGGGGGGGTCTTTTCTAATGAGCAGTTCTTC; CDR3: CASLGGVFSNEQFF
D: TRBD1; V: TRBV6-5; J: TRBJ2-5; size: .; DNA: TGTGCCAGCGGAAGACAGGGGGGTCGAGAGACCCAGTACTTC; CDR3: CASGRQGGRETQYF
D: .; V: TRBV7-9; J: TRBJ1-2; size: .; DNA: TGTGCCAGCAGCAAACAGGGCGGCTACACCTTC; CDR3: CASSKQGGYTF
D: TRBD2; V: TRBV11-2; J: TRBJ2-3; size: .; DNA: TGTGCCAGCAGCTCCTTAGCGGGAGATAGCACAGATACGCAGTATTTT; CDR3: CASSSLAGDSTDTQYF
D: .; V: TRBV6-6; J: TRBJ1-4; size: .; DNA: TGTGCCAGCAGGGGAGCACGTACGGAAAAACTGTTTTTT; CDR3: CASRGARTEKLFF
D: TRBD2; V: TRBV11-3; J: TRBJ2-1; size: .; DNA: TGTGCCAGCAGCCCTAGGGCAGCGGGAGGGGGAGAGCAGTTCTTC; CDR3: CASSPRAAGGGEQFF
D: .; V: TRBV28; J: TRBJ1-5; size: .; DNA: TGTGCCAGCAGTTTTTCGACCGCTGAACCCCAGCATTTT; CDR3: CASSFSTAEPQHF
D: TRBD2; V: TRBV28; J: TRBJ2-2; size: .; DNA: TGTGCCAGCACCCTGACTAGCGGGAGGGCCCGAGACGGGGAGCTGTTTTTT; CDR3: CASTLTSGRARDGELFF
D: .; V: TRBV12-5; J: TRBJ2-2; size: .; DNA: TGTGCTAGTGGTTTGATTACCGGGGAGCTGTTTTTT; CDR3: CASGLITGELFF